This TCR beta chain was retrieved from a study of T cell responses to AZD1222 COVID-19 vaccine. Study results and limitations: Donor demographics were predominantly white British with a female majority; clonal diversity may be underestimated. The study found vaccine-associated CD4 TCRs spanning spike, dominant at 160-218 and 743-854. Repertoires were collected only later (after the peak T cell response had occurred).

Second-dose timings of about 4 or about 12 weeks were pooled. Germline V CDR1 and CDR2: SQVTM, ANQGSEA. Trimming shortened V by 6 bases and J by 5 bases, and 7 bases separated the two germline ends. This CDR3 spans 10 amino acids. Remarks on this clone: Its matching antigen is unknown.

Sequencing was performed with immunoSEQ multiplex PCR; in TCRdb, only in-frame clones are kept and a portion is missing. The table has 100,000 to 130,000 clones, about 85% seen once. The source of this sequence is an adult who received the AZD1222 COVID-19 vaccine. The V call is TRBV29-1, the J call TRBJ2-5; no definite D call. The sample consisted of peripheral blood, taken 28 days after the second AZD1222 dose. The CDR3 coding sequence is TGCAGCGTCGTTGGGGAGACCCAGTACTTC. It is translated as CSVVGETQYF.